Sequencing of this T cell receptor (beta chain) was carried out in a study of cytomegalovirus exposure and HLA in healthy donors. Notes on the study in general: Analyzed later, association rates of TCRs varied across HLA loci, with DRB1 most and HLA-C fewest.

The CDR3 contains 12 residues. Germline CDR1 is MNHNY and CDR2 is SVGAGI (reference sequence). The PCR employed 60 Vbeta primers together with 13 Jbeta primers. Libraries were prepared by immunoSEQ multiplex PCR; TCRdb keeps only in-frame clonotypes and omits some of them. The table includes approximately 150,000 clones, approximately 70% detected once. This clone was detected only a few times. Its target is not known. The receptor was isolated from a man between 18 and 29 years old in good health and CMV-seropositive. The sequencing sample was made of PBMCs. V usage is TRBV6-6 and J usage is TRBJ1-1; 10 nucleotides match TRBD1. CDR3 sequence: CVGGTGETEAFF. CDR3 sequence (DNA): TGTGTGGGCGGGACAGGGGAAACTGAAGCTTTCTTT.